The TCR beta chain described here comes from a study of blood T cell repertoires in COVID-19. This CDR3 comprises 14 residues. Unmatched junction bases numbered 6, after V lost 3 bases and J lost 7 bases. Germline V gene sequence: CDR1 SGHDN, CDR2 FVKESK. In the original processing: Amplification with reference gene primers provided the estimates of nucleated cell counts. Profiling relied on immunoSEQ multiplex PCR, and the TCRdb table lists in-frame clones only, not all of them. D and trimming were read from the DNA, whereas the V and J calls and clone size are those reported in that table. The sample has about 230,000 clones, around 83% seen once.

The clonotype comes from a man aged 35 to 55 who had recovered from COVID-19. V gene TRBV14 combines with J gene TRBJ2-7; 10 bases align to TRBD1. Input material: peripheral blood. This CDR3 is CASSQRDRGGEQYF. The CDR3 nucleotides read TGTGCCAGCAGCCAGAGGGACAGGGGAGGGGAGCAGTACTTC.